A single sample gave rise to the 11 T cell receptor beta chains below, sequenced in a study of blood T cell repertoires in COVID-19 (dated by TCRdb to about 2020). Library preparation was by the immunoSEQ multiplex PCR assay. Here the immuneACCESS table is served through TCRdb, limited to in-frame sequences with V and J called. Missing clones are a known gap in these copies; in checked studies unresolved V genes cover under half, and the rest lacks a known reason. Within this sample are fewer than 200,000 clones, with 88% of them counted one time only. Of the sample, 9% to 10% falls within the top ten clones. The specimen was PBMCs or T cells enriched from blood (not recorded which). These receptors came from a woman between 18 and 30 years old who had recovered from COVID-19.

The chain couples TRBV25-1 to TRBJ2-7; D is ambiguous. The CDR3 spans 14 residues. Trimming shortened V by 2 bases and J by 2 bases, and 10 bases separated the two germline ends. Per germline, CDR1 MGHDK and CDR2 SYGVNS. The CDR3 nucleotides read TGTGCCAGCAGTGAACTCCGGTCGGCCTACGAGCAGTACTTC. Its translation is CASSELRSAYEQYF.

The chain has TRBV19 and TRBJ2-1; possibly TRBD2 for D (5 bases). This CDR3 spans 13 amino acids. Trimming removed 8 bases from V and 2 bases from J, with 10 bases in between. Germline CDR1 reads LNHDA; CDR2 reads SQIVND (reference sequence). As DNA, the CDR3 is TGTGCCAGTTCCGGAGGTACCTACAATGAGCAGTTCTTC. As protein: CASSGGTYNEQFF.

With respect to this clone: This sample also contains other DNA sequences that code for the same CDR3. The chain employs TRBV2 and TRBJ2-3; D is uncertain. Germline V gene data show CDR1 as SNHLY and CDR2 as FYNNEI. This CDR3 contains 11 residues. Trimming took off 6 bases at V and 4 bases at J, with 5 bases between the two ends. The CDR3 sequence: CASSPADTQYF. The CDR3 DNA reads as TGTGCCAGCAGCCCGGCAGATACGCAGTATTTT.

This chain uses TRBV19 with TRBJ1-2, with 8 bases that match TRBD1. Germline values: CDR1 LNHDA, CDR2 SQIVND (reference sequence). The CDR3 extends over 16 amino acids. The V segment lost 8 bases and the J segment 6 bases; nucleotides outside the gene matches: 17. CDR3 sequence reads: CASQLMLRDRTHGYTF. The CDR3 DNA is TGTGCCAGTCAATTGATGCTCCGGGACAGGACTCATGGCTACACCTTC.

The rearrangement uses TRBV19 and TRBJ2-2; 10 bases align to TRBD1. The CDR3 totals 17 residues. The germline V gene encodes CDR1 LNHDA and CDR2 SQIVND (reference sequence). With V trimmed by 8 bases and J by 6 bases, 15 bases remained unmatched. The CDR3 nucleotides read TGTGCCAGTGGGAACCCTTCCGGGACAGGGGCCCCCGGGGAGCTGTTTTTT. It specifies CASGNPSGTGAPGELFF.

This rearrangement joins TRBV24-1 to TRBJ2-7, with 8 bases identical to TRBD2. Looked up from germline, CDR1 is KGHDR and CDR2 is SFDVKD. Trimming cost V 5 bases and J 2 bases; bases outside gene matches: 4. The CDR3 contains 14 residues. CDR3 bases: TGTGCCACCAGTGGACTAGCGTACCCCTACGAGCAGTACTTC. The encoded protein is CATSGLAYPYEQYF.

CDR3 DNA sequence: TGCAGCGTCGATCTGGACAGGGGTGGGAATGGCTACACCTTC. Translating it yields CSVDLDRGGNGYTF. This sequence joins TRBV29-1 and TRBJ1-2; 9 nucleotides agree with TRBD1. CDR3 length: 14 amino acids. Germline lookup yields CDR1 SQVTM and CDR2 ANQGSEA. V lost 6 bases to trimming and J lost 6 bases; unmatched junction nucleotides: 11.

V usage is TRBV4-3 and J usage is TRBJ1-1; unclear D gene. The CDR3 sequence is 13 residues long. V was shortened by 0 bases and J by 3 bases, with 5 bases between the two germline ends. Germline V gene data show CDR1 as LGHNA and CDR2 as YSLEER. The CDR3 here is CASSQDPYTEAFF. As DNA, the CDR3 is TGCGCCAGCAGCCAAGACCCCTACACTGAAGCTTTCTTT.

The J gene is TRBJ2-6, the V gene TRBV6-1; D gene ambiguous. The CDR3 runs to 14 residues. In germline, CDR1 is MNHNS, CDR2 SASEGT. V lost 2 bases to trimming and J lost 0 bases, with 2 bases between them. The CDR3 nucleotides read TGTGCCAGCAGTGAACTCTCTGGGGCCAACGTCCTGACTTTC. Encoded protein: CASSELSGANVLTF.

CDR3 protein: CASSLIQGNSPLHF. The CDR3 DNA is TGTGCCAGCAGTTTAATCCAGGGAAATTCACCCCTCCACTTT. The V and J genes are TRBV28 and TRBJ1-6; maybe TRBD1 (5 bases). The CDR3 consists of 14 residues. Germline loops: CDR1 MDHEN, CDR2 SYDVKM. Trimming removed 2 bases from V and 7 bases from J, with 9 bases in between.

V is TRBV28 and J is TRBJ1-1, with TRBD1 matching over 9 bases. Germline assignment: CDR1 MDHEN and CDR2 SYDVKM. The V and J ends lost 6 bases and 9 bases, in that order; junction bases with no gene match: 11. The CDR3 consists of 14 residues. As DNA, the CDR3 is TGTGCCAGCAGCCACACCGGGACAGGGACAAAAGCTTTCTTT. It yields the protein CASSHTGTGTKAFF.